This TCR beta chain was recovered during a study of T cell responses to AZD1222 COVID-19 vaccine. Per germline, CDR1 LGHNA and CDR2 YSLEER. Trimming at V came to 3 bases and at J to 5 bases, leaving 9 bases not matched to a gene. There are 15 residues in the CDR3. TCRdb's table, derived via immunoSEQ multiplex PCR, lists solely in-frame clones and lacks some. The sample contains over 150,000 clones, approximately 88% of which appear only once. The sequence was collected from an adult who received the AZD1222 COVID-19 vaccine. The sequencing used peripheral blood, collected 28 days after the second AZD1222 dose. This chain connects TRBV4-3 to TRBJ2-5; TRBD2 matches at 7 bases. The chain's CDR3 is CASSQKRTGGETQYF. The CDR3, as DNA: TGCGCCAGCAGCCAGAAGAGGACCGGGGGGGAGACCCAGTACTTC.